This TCR beta chain was documented in a study of blood T cell repertoires in COVID-19 (dated by TCRdb to 2020 to 2021). Background for the entire study: The collaborator samples originated in the United States, Italy and Spain and spanned the acute and convalescent phases of COVID-19. A freely available public database, intended as a resource for researchers studying the immune response to SARS-CoV-2, is where the repertoires were released. The prospective study material was composed of cDNA or gDNA derived from T cells, B-cell-depleted T cells, or PBMCs. Nearly every sample came with metadata listing a de-identified subject ID, COVID-19 status, age in years and sex. Where available, HLA class I and class II types were obtained from metadata supplied by the sample provider rather than from assay-based typing. Deeply sampled blood TCRbeta repertoires from subjects exposed to, actively infected with, or recovered from COVID-19 were included in the dataset. Samples came from the ongoing ImmuneRACE study (first 160 participants) plus 1,254 subjects from 6 global collaborators.

The CDR3, from cysteine to phenylalanine, totals 14 residues. Only the CDR3 DNA is retained, 42 bases long and in frame from the first base. CDR1 MNHEY and CDR2 SVGAGI are derived from the germline V gene. V loses 8 bases, J loses 5 bases, and the germline ends lie 15 bases apart. Study-wide conclusions, independent of this receptor: How much clinical and demographic metadata was included differed by source and by participant, and the metadata was provided uncurated.

In the prospective study, participants were roughly 18 to 89 years old, resided in 25 or so geographic areas of the United States, and were enrolled through a virtual design. In the prospective study, cohorts were assigned on the basis of participant-reported clinical history obtained from a screening survey and a study questionnaire. For ImmuneRACE Cohort 3, a participant was defined as recovered based on two consecutive negative NP/OP PCR tests, clearance by a healthcare professional, or resolution of symptoms. Each participant in the prospective study had whole blood, serum and a nasopharyngeal or oropharyngeal swab collected by mobile phlebotomists. Over a roughly 2-month period, participants in the prospective study had the option of providing additional blood draws and questionnaires. Prospective study blood samples were shipped either frozen or at room temperature before DNA extraction.

For this clone: It lacks a known antigen. Within one base of it there is no much larger clone, and no base qualities were kept.

TCRbeta CDR3 regions were amplified from genomic DNA by means of the immunoSEQ Assay, a bias-controlled multiplex PCR. On the study's bioinformatics: Within the assay, amplification of reference gene primers was used to estimate how many nucleated cells each sample contained. Sequence reads were collapsed and filtered to measure the absolute abundance of every unique TCRbeta CDR3 rearrangement. For each sample, productive Simpson clonality was calculated as the square root of Simpson's diversity index across productive rearrangements. TCRdb carries this immuneACCESS record with in-frame sequences only. Its versions omit some clonotypes, under half of them owing to an unresolved V gene in the studies checked, with the rest unexplained. For V, J and clone size, that table is used; D and trimming come from the DNA. This sample comprises 450,000 to 500,000 clones, approximately 91% of them detected only once. The ten most abundant clones make up under 9.5% of the sample.

The receptor was derived from a woman aged 60-75 years who had recovered from COVID-19. The sample comprised PBMCs or T cells enriched from blood (not recorded which). The V and J genes are TRBV6-5 and TRBJ2-2; the D gene is possibly TRBD1, with 5 bases matching. The CDR3 reads CASRRQGWTGELFF. The DNA sequence is given as TGTGCCAGCCGAAGGCAGGGTTGGACCGGGGAGCTGTTTTTT.